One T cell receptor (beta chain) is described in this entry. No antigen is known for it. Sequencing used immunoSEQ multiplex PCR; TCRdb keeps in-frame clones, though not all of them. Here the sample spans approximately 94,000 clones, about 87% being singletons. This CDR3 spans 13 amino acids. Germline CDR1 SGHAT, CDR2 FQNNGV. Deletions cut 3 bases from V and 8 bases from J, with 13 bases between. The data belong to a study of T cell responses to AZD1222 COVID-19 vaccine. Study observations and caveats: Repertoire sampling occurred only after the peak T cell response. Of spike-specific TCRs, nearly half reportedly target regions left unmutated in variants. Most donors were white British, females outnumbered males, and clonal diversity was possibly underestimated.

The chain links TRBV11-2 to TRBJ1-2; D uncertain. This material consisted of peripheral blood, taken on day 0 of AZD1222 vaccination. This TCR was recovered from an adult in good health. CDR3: CASSLSGPAGYTF. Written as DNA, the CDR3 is TGTGCCAGCAGCTTGAGCGGCCCGGCGGGCTACACCTTC.